The 23 T cell receptor beta chains in this list originate from one sample, sequenced in a study of T cells in Graves' hyperthyroidism and ophthalmopathy. The source material, RNA transcripts, was used to amplify TCR beta CDR3 regions. The primer set for the first-round RT-PCR of the TCR CDR3 was HTBI. TCRdb ran MiXCR on the multiplex PCR reads and lists one entry per CDR3 protein. The sample holds approximately 720,000 distinct CDR3 sequences, roughly a sixth seen once. The sample taken for sequencing was blood. The receptor set was obtained from a woman aged 50 to 60 with Graves' hyperthyroidism that later progressed to Graves' ophthalmopathy.

This clonotype was recorded many times. The J gene is TRBJ1-1, the V gene TRBV12-3 or TRBV12-4; D not resolved. CDR3 size: 15 residues. Trimming removed 5 bases at V and 0 bases at J, with 13 bases between. In DNA, the CDR3 is TGTGCCAGCAGTCCCGACATGTTCATGAACACTGAAGCTTTCTTT. Protein product: CASSPDMFMNTEAFF.

The gene calls are TRBV27 and TRBJ1-4; D is uncertain. The germline gives CDR1 MNHEY, CDR2 SMNVEV (reference sequence). Trimming took 4 bases from V and 4 from J, leaving 7 bases between them. The CDR3 contains 13 residues. Written as DNA, the CDR3 is TGTGCCAGCAGTTACACCTATAATGAAAAACTGTTTTTT. Amino acids: CASSYTYNEKLFF.

The chain couples TRBV24-1 to TRBJ1-2; D not resolved. The germline V gene has CDR1 KGHDR and CDR2 SFDVKD. This CDR3 contains 9 residues. Trimming took off 10 bases at V and 8 bases at J, with 7 bases between the two ends. CDR3 nucleotide sequence: TGTGCCACAATTATGGGCTACACCTTC. Protein product: CATIMGYTF.

This clonotype was counted only a few times. The chain combines TRBV7-3 with TRBJ2-1, with 10 bases fitting TRBD2. Looked up from germline, CDR1 is SGHTA and CDR2 is FQGTGA. The CDR3 has 15 amino acids. The ends lost 6 bases at V and 4 bases at J; junction bases unmatched: 6. The CDR3 DNA reads as TGTGCCAGCAGATTTAGCGGGGGGCAGTACAATGAGCAGTTCTTC. Translation gives CASRFSGGQYNEQFF.

The chain couples TRBV20-1 to TRBJ2-1; 10 nucleotides line up with TRBD1. The length of the CDR3 is 17 residues. The ends lost 0 bases at V and 8 bases at J; junction bases unmatched: 13. From germline, CDR1 is DFQATT and CDR2 SNEGSKA (reference sequence). CDR3 amino acids: CSARDATGTGVLHEQFF. Written as DNA, the CDR3 is TGCAGTGCTAGAGATGCTACCGGGACAGGGGTTCTTCATGAGCAGTTCTTC.

This chain uses TRBV6-1 with TRBJ1-2; 9 bases match TRBD1. CDR1 is MNHNS and CDR2 is SASEGT in the germline V gene. The junction had 7 bases not matched to a gene; V was cut back by 1 base and J by 7 bases. CDR3 length: 15 residues. CDR3 in DNA: TGTGCCAGCAGTGAAGTACCGGGACAGGGCTTTGGCTACACCTTC. Translated, it gives CASSEVPGQGFGYTF.

There are a few counts of this clonotype. DNA for the CDR3: TGTGCCAGCAGCTTGGCCGTGAGCGGTCTAGCGGGGGTTCAAGAGACCCAGTACTTC. Encoded protein: CASSLAVSGLAGVQETQYF. This rearrangement joins TRBV5-6 to TRBJ2-5, with 10 bases fitting TRBD2. This CDR3 spans 19 amino acids. The V gene end was trimmed by 0 bases and the J gene end by 2 bases; junction bases not matched to a gene: 13. Germline V gives CDR1 SGHDT, CDR2 YYEEEE.

There are a few counts of this clonotype. The genes are TRBV6-1 and TRBJ2-5; 8 bases are a match to TRBD1. V gave up 3 bases and J gave up 5 bases; unmatched junction bases: 8. The CDR3 spans 15 residues. Germline assignment: CDR1 MNHNS and CDR2 SASEGT. Here the CDR3 DNA reads TGTGCCAGCAGTGATTTCGGACAGGGCGTTGAGACCCAGTACTTC. Encoded protein: CASSDFGQGVETQYF.

The chain employs TRBV4-1 and TRBJ1-2; 9 nucleotides agree with TRBD1. This CDR3 contains 19 residues. Looked up from germline, CDR1 is MGHRA and CDR2 is YSYEKL. Trimming cost V 0 bases and J 5 bases; bases outside gene matches: 16. The CDR3 region is CASSQDPFQQGAGRYGYTF. The CDR3 DNA reads as TGCGCCAGCAGCCAAGATCCCTTCCAACAGGGGGCAGGAAGGTATGGCTACACCTTC.

This clonotype came up a few times. The chain couples TRBV6-1 to TRBJ2-2, with 8 positions matching TRBD1. V lost 5 bases to trimming and J lost 3 bases; unmatched junction nucleotides: 8. The germline V gene encodes CDR1 MNHNS and CDR2 SASEGT. This CDR3 contains 16 residues. CDR3 DNA: TGTGCCAGCAGTTATTCAGGGACAGGAGACACCGGGGAGCTGTTTTTT. Translated: CASSYSGTGDTGELFF.

This clonotype has a count of ten or more. The rearrangement links TRBV3-1 to TRBJ1-1; no definite D call. CDR3 length: 11 residues. The ends were cut back, 5 bases at V and 11 bases at J, with 12 bases in the middle. Germline lookup yields CDR1 LGHDT and CDR2 YNNKEL (reference sequence). CDR3 loop: CASSDPANAFF. Here the CDR3 DNA reads TGTGCCAGCAGCGATCCGGCAAATGCTTTCTTT.

This clonotype was detected many times. The V gene is TRBV3-1, the J gene TRBJ2-3; the D gene is possibly TRBD1 (6 bases). There are 16 residues in the CDR3. Germline V lookup: CDR1 LGHDT, CDR2 YNNKEL (reference sequence). Trimming took off 1 base at V and 4 bases at J, with 15 bases between the two ends. CDR3 in DNA: TGTGCCAGCAGCCAAGTTGGGGGCGGGCAAGCAGATACGCAGTATTTT. Protein sequence: CASSQVGGGQADTQYF.

This clonotype was seen a few times. V usage is TRBV20-1 and J usage is TRBJ1-1; 8 bases are shared with TRBD1. This CDR3 spans 12 amino acids. CDR1 is DFQATT, CDR2 SNEGSKA, per germline (reference sequence). V was pared by 7 bases and J by 5 bases, with 6 bases of the junction left unmatched. This CDR3 is CSVPTGATEAFF. The CDR3 nucleotides are TGCAGTGTTCCGACAGGGGCTACTGAAGCTTTCTTT.

This rearrangement joins TRBV20-1 to TRBJ1-6; TRBD1 aligns across 7 bases. CDR3 length: 15 residues. Germline values: CDR1 DFQATT, CDR2 SNEGSKA (reference sequence). J gave up 8 bases and V 0 bases, and 7 bases lay outside the gene matches. The CDR3 bases are TGCAGTGCTAGAGATCTACGGCAGGGGGATTCACCCCTCCACTTT. This codes for CSARDLRQGDSPLHF.

This clonotype is a singleton in its sample. V and J are TRBV7-9 and TRBJ1-3, with no clear D. The CDR3 has 14 residues. The germline V and J ends were trimmed by 0 bases and 3 bases, with 6 bases remaining between them. The germline V gene has CDR1 SEHNR and CDR2 FQNEAQ (reference sequence). The CDR3 spells CASSLALDGNTIYF. DNA of the CDR3: TGTGCCAGCAGCTTAGCGTTAGATGGAAACACCATATATTTT. Drawing the rest from reference TRBV7-9 and TRBJ1-3, the complete variable domain is DTGVSQNPRHKITKRGQNVTFRCDPISEHNRLYWYRQTLGQGPEFLTYFQNEAQLEKSRLLSDRFSAERPKGSFSTLEIQRTEQGDSAMYLCASSLALDGNTIYFGEGSWLTVV.

This chain connects TRBV19 to TRBJ1-5; 7 bases are a match to TRBD1. The CDR3 spans 16 residues. From germline, CDR1 is LNHDA and CDR2 SQIVND (reference sequence). The junction had 9 bases not matched to a gene; V was cut back by 7 bases and J by 0 bases. The CDR3 sequence: CASNGQDANSNQPQHF. CDR3 DNA sequence: TGTGCCAGTAACGGACAGGACGCAAATAGCAATCAGCCCCAGCATTTT.

This clonotype was picked up many times. The V gene is TRBV30, the J gene TRBJ1-1; a possible D gene is TRBD1 (6 bases). Deletions cut 4 bases from V and 5 bases from J, with 20 bases between. Looked up from germline, CDR1 is GTSNPN and CDR2 is SVGIG (reference sequence). CDR3 size: 15 residues. CDR3 in amino acids: CAWTNPGGLRTEAFF. The CDR3 DNA reads as TGTGCCTGGACCAACCCGGGGGGGCTTCGGACTGAAGCTTTCTTT.

This clonotype was seen a few times. A much larger clonotype is one base distant, so this may be a read error. The chain has TRBV7-9 and TRBJ2-1; D remains ambiguous. V was cut by 0 bases and J by 4 bases, with 7 bases left in between. In germline, CDR1 is SEHNR, CDR2 FQNEAQ (reference sequence). The CDR3 is made up of 14 amino acids. DNA of the CDR3: TGTGCCAGCAGCTTAGCACGGCAGTACAATGAGCAGTTCTTC. Amino acid sequence: CASSLARQYNEQFF. Using reference TRBV7-9 and TRBJ2-1 for the parts outside the CDR3, the full variable domain is DTGVSQNPRHKITKRGQNVTFRCDPISEHNRLYWYRQTLGQGPEFLTYFQNEAQLEKSRLLSDRFSAERPKGSFSTLEIQRTEQGDSAMYLCASSLARQYNEQFFGPGTRLTVL.

The chain couples TRBV9 to TRBJ2-7; 11 bases match TRBD1. This CDR3 spans 15 amino acids. The V gene end was trimmed by 4 bases and the J gene end by 3 bases; junction bases not matched to a gene: 6. Germline lookup yields CDR1 SGDLS and CDR2 YYNGEE. CDR3 loop: CASSFRDRGIYEQYF. The CDR3 DNA reads TGTGCCAGCAGCTTCCGGGACAGGGGGATCTACGAGCAGTACTTC.

The rearrangement uses TRBV19 and TRBJ2-3, with TRBD2 matching 7 bases. The CDR3 contains 13 residues. V dropped 3 bases and J dropped 5; count of bases not matched to a gene: 2. CDR1 is LNHDA and CDR2 is SQIVND in the germline V gene (reference sequence). The CDR3 sequence is CASSMRGLDTQYF. Written as DNA, the CDR3 is TGTGCCAGTAGTATGCGGGGGTTAGATACGCAGTATTTT. Based on the CDR3 plus reference TRBV19 and TRBJ2-3, the full variable domain is DGGITQSPKYLFRKEGQNVTLSCEQNLNHDAMYWYRQDPGQGLRLIYYSQIVNDFQKGDIAEGYSVSREKKESFPLTVTSAQKNPTAFYLCASSMRGLDTQYFGPGTRLTVL.

The chain combines TRBV7-2 with TRBJ2-7, with 7 positions matching TRBD2. This CDR3 has 16 amino acids. V gave up 3 bases and J gave up 0 bases; unmatched junction bases: 8. CDR1 is SGHTA and CDR2 is FQGNSA in the germline V gene. The CDR3 DNA sequence: TGTGCCAGCAGCTTGGCGGGCGGGGGTGGCTCCTACGAGCAGTACTTC. Amino acid sequence: CASSLAGGGGSYEQYF.

This clonotype was seen many times. This chain uses TRBV20-1 with TRBJ1-1; 7 bases align to TRBD1. With 6 bases clipped from V and 7 bases from J, the junction kept 8 bases outside the gene matches. The CDR3 extends over 12 amino acids. Per germline, CDR1 DFQATT and CDR2 SNEGSKA (reference sequence). CDR3 protein: CSASSGQFEAFF. The CDR3 coding sequence is TGCAGTGCATCTTCGGGACAGTTTGAAGCTTTCTTT.

The CDR3 protein is CASSARDRGKAFF. CDR3 nucleotide sequence: TGTGCCAGTAGCGCTAGGGACAGGGGAAAGGCTTTCTTT. This chain links TRBV19 with TRBJ1-1, with 10 bases fitting TRBD1. The J segment lost 11 bases and the V segment lost 6 bases, leaving 9 bases of the junction unmatched. The CDR3 covers 13 residues. Germline CDR1 and CDR2: LNHDA and SQIVND (reference sequence).